The clone carrying this TCR beta chain was observed a handful of times. This CDR3 is 19 amino acids long. Germline V lookup: CDR1 SGDLS, CDR2 YYNGEE. With 4 bases removed from V and 1 base from J, the gap between germline ends came to 24 bases. MiXCR was run by TCRdb on the reads, yielding one entry per CDR3 protein. The data contain under 250,000 distinct CDR3 sequences, about 28% of them singletons. This sample was taken from a study of kidney transplant recipient with SARS-CoV-2 infection. This sequence originates from a young adult male patient who had COVID-19 and was a kidney transplant recipient. The T cells may partly be graft donor cells. The sample here was a blood sample, taken at baseline and between days 110 and 120 from a kidney transplant recipient. This chain joins TRBV9 and TRBJ2-1, with a possible D match to TRBD2 (7 bases). CDR3: CASSPWDTLSGESYNEQFF. The CDR3 DNA reads as TGTGCCAGCAGCCCCTGGGACACCTTGAGCGGGGAATCCTACAATGAGCAGTTCTTC.